These 31 T cell receptor beta chains came from one sample sequenced in a study of blood T cell repertoires in COVID-19. TCRdb's table, derived via immunoSEQ multiplex PCR, lists solely in-frame clones and lacks some. This sample has roughly 350,000 clones; around 91% occur once, and the top ten carry less than 3.5%. The sample was peripheral blood. These receptors all come from a woman aged 18 to 35 who had recovered from COVID-19.

The table lists this clone with a few counts. The V gene is TRBV25-1, the J gene TRBJ1-2, with a possible D match to TRBD1 (5 bases). Germline V gene data show CDR1 as MGHDK and CDR2 as SYGVNS. V gave up 9 bases and J gave up 5 bases, with 13 bases separating them. This CDR3 spans 12 amino acids. The CDR3, as DNA: TGTGCCAGTACCGCCGGGACTTATGGCTACACCTTC. Translated, it gives CASTAGTYGYTF.

The J gene is TRBJ2-1, the V gene TRBV11-2; 8 bases map to TRBD2. The CDR3 is 15 amino acids. V lost 4 bases and J lost 5; bases outside the gene matches: 7. The germline V gene encodes CDR1 SGHAT and CDR2 FQNNGV. CDR3 sequence (DNA): TGTGCCAGCAGCTCGCGACTAGCGTACAACAATGAGCAGTTCTTC. It translates to CASSSRLAYNNEQFF.

V is TRBV19 and J is TRBJ2-5, with TRBD1 matching over 8 bases. V lost 8 bases to trimming and J lost 6 bases; unmatched junction nucleotides: 11. CDR3 length: 14 amino acids. The V gene's germline CDR1 is LNHDA and CDR2 SQIVND (reference sequence). The CDR3 DNA is TGTGCCAGTCGACCCGACAGGGGTTTGCAGACCCAGTACTTC. It codes for CASRPDRGLQTQYF.

The genes are TRBV10-3 and TRBJ2-1; 7 bases are shared with TRBD1. The CDR3 spans 13 residues. J lost 5 bases, V lost 4 bases, and 2 bases had no gene match. CDR1 is ENHRY, CDR2 SYGVKD, per germline. The CDR3 sequence is CAISGQGNNEQFF. DNA for the CDR3: TGTGCCATCAGTGGACAGGGAAACAATGAGCAGTTCTTC.

V usage is TRBV6-2 or TRBV6-3 and J usage is TRBJ2-3; 13 bases agree with TRBD2. Germline loops: CDR1 MNHEY, CDR2 SVGEGT. This CDR3 is built from 17 residues. Trimming took 6 bases from V and 7 from J; bases not matched to a gene: 13. This CDR3 reads CASSPIRTSGSPNTQYF. CDR3 bases: TGTGCCAGCAGCCCCATCCGGACTAGCGGGAGTCCGAATACGCAGTATTTT.

The V call is TRBV9, the J call TRBJ1-4, with D maybe TRBD1 (6 bases). The ends were cut back, 0 bases at V and 2 bases at J, with 14 bases in the middle. The length of the CDR3 is 17 residues. Germline assignment: CDR1 SGDLS and CDR2 YYNGEE. CDR3 sequence reads: CASSVGVGGATNEKLFF. The CDR3 bases are TGTGCCAGCAGCGTAGGTGTAGGGGGGGCGACTAATGAAAAACTGTTTTTT.

The rearrangement links TRBV15 to TRBJ2-1, with D possibly TRBD1 on 5 matching bases. CDR3 length: 16 amino acids. V dropped 0 bases and J dropped 9 bases, with 18 bases sitting between them. The germline gives CDR1 LNHNV, CDR2 YYDKDF (reference sequence). The CDR3 reads CATSRDRTPSMGEQFF. The CDR3, as DNA: TGTGCCACCAGCAGAGATAGGACACCCTCTATGGGTGAGCAGTTCTTC.

The chain joins TRBV5-5 to TRBJ2-2, with D possibly being TRBD1 (5 bases). This CDR3 is 15 amino acids long. V was trimmed by 0 bases and J by 6 bases, leaving 12 bases between them. The V gene's germline CDR1 is SGHKS and CDR2 YYEKEE (reference sequence). The CDR3 protein is CASSLEGLAPGELFF. CDR3 in DNA: TGTGCCAGCAGCTTGGAGGGGCTCGCACCCGGGGAGCTGTTTTTT. Looking up the rest from reference TRBV5-5 and TRBJ2-2 gives the full variable domain: DAGVTQSPTHLIKTRGQQVTLRCSPISGHKSVSWYQQVLGQGPQFIFQYYEKEERGRGNFPDRFSARQFPNYSSELNVNALLLGDSALYLCASSLEGLAPGELFFGEGSRLTVL.

V is TRBV7-2 and J is TRBJ1-3, with 10 bases aligning to TRBD1. The CDR3 length is 14 residues. V was pared by 4 bases and J by 4 bases, with 1 base of the junction left unmatched. The germline CDR1 and CDR2 sequences are SGHTA and FQGNSA. This chain's CDR3 is CASSSGQGGNTIYF. For the CDR3, the DNA is TGTGCCAGCAGCTCGGGACAGGGGGGAAACACCATATATTTT.

V gene TRBV5-4 combines with J gene TRBJ1-2; D is unresolved. The CDR3 runs 15 residues. Germline V gives CDR1 SGHNT, CDR2 YYREEE (reference sequence). V was cut by 3 bases and J by 6 bases, with 18 bases left in between. CDR3 bases: TGTGCCAGCAGCTCCCTTACGGCAGGAATCGATGGCTACACCTTC. Its protein is CASSSLTAGIDGYTF. The full variable domain, its missing parts supplied by reference TRBV5-4 and TRBJ1-2, is ETGVTQSPTHLIKTRGQQVTLRCSSQSGHNTVSWYQQALGQGPQFIFQYYREEENGRGNFPPRFSGLQFPNYSSELNVNALELDDSALYLCASSSLTAGIDGYTFGSGTRLTVV.

The chain uses TRBV29-1 and TRBJ2-1; 12 bases agree with TRBD2. CDR1 is SQVTM, CDR2 ANQGSEA, per germline. The CDR3 totals 14 residues. The J segment lost 5 bases and the V segment lost 6 bases, leaving 5 bases of the junction unmatched. The CDR3: CSVNGLAGHNEQFF. The CDR3 nucleotides read TGCAGCGTAAATGGACTAGCGGGACACAATGAGCAGTTCTTC.

As DNA, the CDR3 is TGTGCCAGCAGTTCAAGGGGGACCGGGTACAATGAGCAGTTCTTC. Residues: CASSSRGTGYNEQFF. The chain is built from TRBV28 and TRBJ2-1, with D possibly being TRBD1 (6 bases). This CDR3 contains 15 residues. Trimming took 4 bases from V and 4 from J, leaving 14 bases between them. Germline V gene data show CDR1 as MDHEN and CDR2 as SYDVKM.

The chain recombines TRBV29-1 with TRBJ2-1; TRBD2 is a possible D gene (5 bases). The CDR3 loop spans 13 amino acids. V gave up 7 bases and J gave up 2 bases, with 12 bases separating them. The germline gives CDR1 SQVTM, CDR2 ANQGSEA. The CDR3 region is CSAASGTYNEQFF. The CDR3 DNA reads as TGCAGCGCCGCAAGCGGAACCTACAATGAGCAGTTCTTC.

The chain uses TRBV6-2 or TRBV6-3 and TRBJ2-3, with a possible D match to TRBD2 (5 bases). The V and J ends lost 0 bases and 2 bases respectively, with 18 bases between them. CDR1 is MNHEY and CDR2 is SVGEGT in the germline V gene. This CDR3 spans 18 amino acids. DNA for the CDR3: TGTGCCAGCAGTTACTCTCTTCCCGGACTGGCACTCACAGATACGCAGTATTTT. Translation: CASSYSLPGLALTDTQYF.

V and J are TRBV11-2 and TRBJ2-3; D may be TRBD1 (6 bases). Deletions cut 3 bases from V and 8 bases from J, with 12 bases between. Germline V gene sequence: CDR1 SGHAT, CDR2 FQNNGV. The CDR3 loop spans 13 amino acids. CDR3 sequence (DNA): TGTGCCAGCAGCTTCACAGGGAAAGGTACGCAGTATTTT. Translated: CASSFTGKGTQYF.

The chain joins TRBV10-2 to TRBJ1-5; D uncertain. The germline V and J ends were trimmed by 8 bases and 4 bases, with 12 bases remaining between them. This CDR3 is 13 amino acids long. Germline CDR1 is WSHSY and CDR2 is SAAADI. The CDR3 reads CASRRTENQPQHF. In DNA, the CDR3 is TGCGCCAGCCGCCGCACAGAGAATCAGCCCCAGCATTTT.

The chain has TRBV7-9 and TRBJ1-2; tentative D call: TRBD1 (5 bases). CDR1 and CDR2 from the germline V gene are SEHNR and FQNEAQ (reference sequence). With 5 bases removed from V and 8 bases from J, the gap between germline ends came to 15 bases. The CDR3 runs 13 residues. The CDR3 sequence: CASSRRGAVGYTF. The CDR3 nucleotides are TGTGCCAGCAGCCGCCGCGGGGCAGTCGGCTACACCTTC.

Regarding this clone: Other nucleotide sequences from this sample produce the same CDR3. DNA for the CDR3: TGTGCCAGCTCACGGGACAGCTATCAGCCCCAGCATTTT. This gives the protein CASSRDSYQPQHF. The chain uses TRBV18 and TRBJ1-5; 7 bases match TRBD1. The CDR3 loop spans 13 amino acids. The V and J ends lost 4 bases and 5 bases, in that order; junction bases with no gene match: 2. CDR1 is KGHSH, CDR2 LQKENI, per germline.

This sequence joins TRBV25-1 and TRBJ2-1; 7 nucleotides align to TRBD1. The CDR3 spans 13 residues. The germline gives CDR1 MGHDK, CDR2 SYGVNS. V lost 7 bases, J lost 7 bases, and 7 bases stayed unmatched. CDR3 loop: CASKRQGANEQFF. CDR3 coding DNA: TGTGCCAGCAAGAGACAGGGAGCAAATGAGCAGTTCTTC.

The chain combines TRBV2 with TRBJ2-5, with 10 bases that match TRBD2. CDR1 and CDR2 from the germline V gene are SNHLY and FYNNEI. V was clipped by 6 bases and J by 1 base; unmatched bases: 14. The CDR3 runs 18 residues. The DNA of the CDR3 is TGTGCCAGCAGCATCGGACTAGCGGCTCATTTGGCCCAAGAGACCCAGTACTTC. Translating gives CASSIGLAAHLAQETQYF.

The chain employs TRBV10-2 and TRBJ1-5; D unclear. Germline-derived CDR1 and CDR2 are WSHSY and SAAADI. Trimming removed 3 bases at V and 0 bases at J, with 12 bases between. The CDR3 spans 16 residues. The CDR3 nucleotides are TGCGCCAGCAGTGAAGAGGTTCGCGGTAGCAATCAGCCCCAGCATTTT. This codes for CASSEEVRGSNQPQHF.

The chain carries TRBV5-6 and TRBJ2-1; 9 bases align to TRBD2. The CDR3 is 16 amino acids. Germline-derived CDR1 and CDR2 are SGHDT and YYEEEE. V lost 0 bases, J lost 2 bases, and 3 bases stayed unmatched. Written as DNA, the CDR3 is TGTGCCAGCAGCTTGGTTAGCGGGAGCCCCTACAATGAGCAGTTCTTC. Translated: CASSLVSGSPYNEQFF.

This rearrangement joins TRBV30 to TRBJ1-2; D is unresolved. Germline CDR1 GTSNPN, CDR2 SVGIG (reference sequence). The CDR3 sequence is 15 residues long. Trimming cost V 5 bases and J 3 bases, with 19 bases left between them. The CDR3 coding sequence is TGTGCCTGGGGCAGATACCCTCCTGAAGACTATGGCTACACCTTC. Translating it yields CAWGRYPPEDYGYTF.

The J gene is TRBJ2-1, the V gene TRBV3-1 (or the pseudogene TRBV3-2); TRBD2 agrees at 8 bases. V was clipped by 4 bases and J by 6 bases; unmatched bases: 14. Germline CDR1 reads LGHDT; CDR2 reads YNNKEL (reference sequence). The CDR3 totals 17 residues. The CDR3 reads CASSPYTSGASSNEQFF. CDR3 coding DNA: TGTGCCAGCAGCCCCTACACTAGCGGAGCTTCCAGCAATGAGCAGTTCTTC.

V and J are TRBV6-5 and TRBJ1-2, with D tentatively TRBD1 (5 bases). V lost 5 bases to trimming and J lost 12 bases, with 19 bases between them. The CDR3 totals 13 residues. Germline values: CDR1 MNHEY, CDR2 SVGAGI. CDR3 in DNA: TGTGCCAGCAGTCGAAAGAAAACCGACAGTCACACCTTC. This codes for CASSRKKTDSHTF.

The chain joins TRBV7-2 to TRBJ2-5; TRBD1 agrees at 8 bases. CDR3 size: 14 residues. J gave up 4 bases and V 5 bases, and 6 bases lay outside the gene matches. Germline V CDR1 and CDR2: SGHTA, FQGNSA. The CDR3 loop reads CASSTKTGVETQYF. CDR3 nucleotide sequence: TGTGCCAGCAGCACCAAGACAGGGGTAGAGACCCAGTACTTC.

The genes are TRBV6-2 or TRBV6-3 and TRBJ2-7; D remains unclear. Germline lookup yields CDR1 MNHEY and CDR2 SVGEGT. The V end lost 5 bases, the J end lost 3 bases, and 8 bases lay between the germline ends. The CDR3 extends over 12 amino acids. Written as DNA, the CDR3 is TGTGCCAGCAGTACGCGTTACTACGAGCAGTACGTC. This encodes CASSTRYYEQYV.

A word on this clone: The junction and the germline gene differ at one end; a read error may be behind it. The chain combines TRBV10-2 with TRBJ2-1; 8 bases map to TRBD2. The CDR3 covers 14 residues. CDR1 and CDR2 from the germline V gene are WSHSY and SAAADI. The CDR3: CASREGGGINEQFF. The CDR3 nucleotides are TGCGCCAGCCGTGAGGGCGGGGGGATCAATGAGCAGTTCTTC.

V gene TRBV5-1 combines with J gene TRBJ2-4; possible D gene TRBD2, 6 bases. Germline loops: CDR1 SGHRS, CDR2 YFSETQ. The CDR3 is 15 amino acids. With 5 bases removed from V and 8 bases from J, the gap between germline ends came to 20 bases. The CDR3 spells CASRRGRDGYDIQYF. The DNA for the CDR3 is TGCGCCAGCAGGCGGGGACGGGACGGATATGACATTCAGTACTTC.

CDR3 bases: TGTGCCACCAGCGATAGACGGAGCTATGGCTACACCTTC. Encoded protein: CATSDRRSYGYTF. The chain has TRBV15 and TRBJ1-2, with D uncertain. Germline CDR1 LNHNV, CDR2 YYDKDF (reference sequence). The CDR3 sequence is 13 residues long. The V gene lost 5 bases and the J gene lost 4 bases, with 11 bases spanning the gap. The full variable domain, its missing parts supplied by reference TRBV15 and TRBJ1-2, is DAMVIQNPRYQVTQFGKPVTLSCSQTLNHNVMYWYQQKSSQAPKLLFHYYDKDFNNEADTPDNFQSRRPNTSFCFLDIRSPGLGDTAMYLCATSDRRSYGYTFGSGTRLTVV.

The gene calls are TRBV4-3 and TRBJ1-2; no clear D gene. The CDR3 extends over 13 amino acids. Trimming removed 0 bases from V and 2 bases from J, with 4 bases in between. CDR1 is LGHNA, CDR2 YSLEER, per germline. The CDR3 DNA follows: TGCGCCAGCAGCCAAGAACGGAACTATGGCTACACCTTC. This codes for CASSQERNYGYTF.